This TCR beta chain originates from a study of blood T cell repertoires in COVID-19. The repertoire was sequenced with immunoSEQ multiplex PCR; TCRdb's copy has only in-frame clones and lacks some. The sample includes about 480,000 clones, roughly nine tenths of them seen just once. The CDR3 is 11 residues long. The V gene's germline CDR1 is LNHDA and CDR2 SQIVND (reference sequence). Trimming took off 6 bases at V and 10 bases at J, with 10 bases between the two ends. The specimen was peripheral blood. The chain has TRBV19 and TRBJ2-1; D unresolved. This clonotype originated in a man younger than 35 with COVID-19, enrolled during active disease. For the CDR3, the DNA is TGTGCCAGTAGCACACTAAGGGAGCAGTTCTTC. Amino acids: CASSTLREQFF.